Here is one T cell receptor beta chain with its context. The CDR3 runs 12 residues. V dropped 0 bases and J dropped 6 bases, with 5 bases sitting between them. The germline gives CDR1 SGHAT, CDR2 FQNNGV. Blood draws occurred at baseline, cycle 4 day 1, and cycle 7 day 1. Sequenced by immunoSEQ multiplex PCR; TCRdb stores in-frame clones only, minus some. The sample lists more than 35,000 clones, around nine tenths seen once, with around 0.56% in the top ten. This record comes from a study of OX40 agonist ivuxolimab in advanced cancers. The sequencing here drew on CD4+ or CD8+ T cells sorted from blood, taken in a trial of the OX40 agonist ivuxolimab. The clonotype originates from an adult with an advanced solid tumor such as melanoma, head and neck, liver or kidney cancer. This chain links TRBV11-2 with TRBJ1-2, with D possibly matching TRBD1 (5 bases). In DNA form, the CDR3 reads TGTGCCAGCAGCTTAGAAGGGGATGGCTACACCTTC. The encoded protein is CASSLEGDGYTF.